This T cell receptor (beta chain) was found in a study of OX40 agonist ivuxolimab in advanced cancers. In the study overall: A male proportion of over 75% was recorded, with mean age roughly 62 years and range about 20 to 85.

The germline V gene has CDR1 SEHNR and CDR2 FQNEAQ (reference sequence). This CDR3 contains 15 residues. Trimming stripped 3 bases from V and 2 bases from J, with 14 bases between. General study findings and limits: There was clonal expansion of CD4+ and CD8+ blood T cells by week 6 at 0.1 to 3.0 mg/kg.

Clones were sequenced by immunoSEQ multiplex PCR, and TCRdb holds only the in-frame ones, with some missing. This sample carries around 41,000 clones, around 90% of them seen once, and the ten largest clones take around 6.2%. Concerning this clone: Antigen: not known.

This rearrangement joins TRBV7-9 to TRBJ2-7; a possible D gene is TRBD1 (7 bases). This clonotype was obtained from an adult with an advanced solid tumor such as melanoma, head and neck, liver or kidney cancer. Material: CD4+ or CD8+ T cells sorted from blood, obtained in a trial of the OX40 agonist ivuxolimab. The CDR3 nucleotides read TGTGCCAGCAGCTTCCGGGGGACAGTCGCCTACGAGCAGTACTTC. Protein sequence: CASSFRGTVAYEQYF.